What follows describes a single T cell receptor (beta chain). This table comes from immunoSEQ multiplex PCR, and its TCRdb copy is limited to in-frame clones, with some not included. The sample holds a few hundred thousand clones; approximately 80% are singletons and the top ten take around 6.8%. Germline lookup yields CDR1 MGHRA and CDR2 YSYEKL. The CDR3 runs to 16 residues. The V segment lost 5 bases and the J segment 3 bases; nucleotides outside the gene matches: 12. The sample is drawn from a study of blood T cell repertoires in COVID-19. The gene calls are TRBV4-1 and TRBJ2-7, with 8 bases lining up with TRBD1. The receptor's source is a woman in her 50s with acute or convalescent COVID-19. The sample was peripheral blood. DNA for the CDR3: TGCGCCAGCAGCGTCCAGTCCGGGACAGGTAGCTACGAGCAGTACTTC. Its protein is CASSVQSGTGSYEQYF.